This paragraph reports one T cell receptor beta chain. The data were taken from a study of control samples from healthy donors and cancer patients. The method was immunoSEQ multiplex PCR; TCRdb's version includes in-frame clones alone and lacks a portion of them. This sample yields fewer than 4,000 clones, of which approximately 77% are seen a single time; approximately 9% belongs to the top ten. The germline V gene encodes CDR1 SGHRS and CDR2 YFSETQ. The CDR3 is 14 residues long. V lost 0 bases and J 2 bases, leaving 7 bases between the germline ends. The chain uses TRBV5-1 and TRBJ2-3; no reliable D call. The sequence derives from a female donor with melanoma. The sequenced sample was formalin-fixed, paraffin-embedded tissue. The CDR3 here is CASSLGQLTDTQYF. The CDR3 nucleotides read TGCGCCAGCAGCTTGGGACAACTCACAGATACGCAGTATTTT.